This is a list of T cell receptor beta chains from one sample in a study of beta chain features in type 1 diabetes. Clones were read by immunoSEQ multiplex PCR, and TCRdb kept only the in-frame ones, dropping some. Of some 640,000 clones listed, about 14% are singletons. Sequencing used naive CD4+ T cells from blood. These receptor sequences come from a man younger than 35 with type 1 diabetes. Both conserved end residues are part of each CDR3. D genes are given only for firm matches. Clone sizes are given selectively: once, few, many, or a class where the clone is expanded.

j_gene | d_gene | abundance | v_gene | CDR3aa | CDR3nt
TRBJ2-2 | . | few | TRBV7-2 | CASSLKLTGELFF | TGTGCCAGCAGCTTAAAACTCACCGGGGAGCTGTTTTTT
TRBJ1-1 | . | few | TRBV25-1 | CASSPPGAGTEAFF | TGTGCCAGCAGCCCCCCGGGGGCGGGGACTGAAGCTTTCTTT
TRBJ2-5 | . | few | TRBV29-1 | CSVSSGQETQYF | TGCAGCGTTAGTAGCGGCCAAGAGACCCAGTACTTC
TRBJ2-7 | . | few | TRBV30 | CAWSVTYYEQYF | TGTGCCTGGAGTGTAACCTACTACGAGCAGTACTTC
TRBJ1-6 | . | . | TRBV9 | CASSADPGQGNSPLHF | TGTGCCAGCAGCGCCGATCCCGGGCAGGGTAATTCACCCCTCCACTTT
TRBJ2-7 | . | . | TRBV6-1 | CASRNRAGSYEQYF | TGTGCCAGCAGAAACCGCGCAGGCTCCTACGAGCAGTACTTC
TRBJ2-3 | . | few | TRBV9 | CASSVAPRTDTQYF | TGTGCCAGCAGCGTTGCACCTCGCACAGATACGCAGTATTTT
TRBJ1-2 | . | few | TRBV4-1 | CASSQDRSRGYTF | TGCGCCAGCAGCCAAGATCGTTCGAGGGGCTACACCTTC
TRBJ1-1 | . | few | TRBV6-1 | CASSRGLVNTEAFF | TGTGCCAGCAGCAGGGGATTGGTGAACACTGAAGCTTTCTTT
TRBJ2-1 | . | . | TRBV7-9 | CASIGASSYNEQFF | TGTGCCAGCATCGGGGCAAGCTCCTACAATGAGCAGTTCTTC